Listed below are T cell receptor beta chains from one sample, sequenced in a study of cytomegalovirus exposure and HLA in healthy donors. Produced via immunoSEQ multiplex PCR; TCRdb's table is partial and in-frame only. The sample lists 130,000 to 150,000 clones, about 70% seen once, with approximately 2% in the top ten. Specimen: PBMCs. The receptors were gathered from a woman in her thirties or forties in good health and CMV-seronegative. Both conserved end residues are trimmed from each CDR3. Each record gives: V gene, clone size, J gene, CDR3 protein. Not all rows give a size; the values are once, few, many and, for expanded clones, a class.

>TRBV19|.|TRBJ2-7
ASTPGGAYEQY
>TRBV27|.|TRBJ2-1
ASSTERLAGGLVGSYNEQF
>TRBV4-1|.|TRBJ2-3
ASSQVIRTSWDTQY
>TRBV6-1|few|TRBJ2-5
ASSAPTGYQETQY
>TRBV6-5|.|TRBJ1-4
ASSYLGPPVGEKLF
>TRBV4-1|few|TRBJ2-2
ASSQEGGMNTGELF
>TRBV7-9|.|TRBJ2-3
ASSFLAGMRTDTQY
>TRBV5-4|.|TRBJ2-7
ASSPGTSATALEQY
>TRBV5-1|.|TRBJ1-1
ASSLWSNTEAF
>TRBV27|.|TRBJ1-1
ASRGTGLNTEAF
>TRBV16|.|TRBJ2-7
ASSQFREGNEQY
>TRBV9|.|TRBJ2-1
ASSGQGWTYNEQF
>TRBV18|.|TRBJ2-3
ASSLTSELGTDTQY
>TRBV18|few|TRBJ2-5
ASSMTGGKETQY
>TRBV5-4|.|TRBJ2-7
ASRSPGGEQY
>TRBV6-5|.|TRBJ2-1
ASSYVGAGYNEQF
>TRBV2|.|TRBJ2-2
ASRRTGETGELF
>TRBV29-1|.|TRBJ1-5
SVSTGDGRGPQH
>TRBV6-1|once|TRBJ2-1
ASSDPYDEQF
>TRBV10-3|.|TRBJ1-3
AISESWSSSGNTIY
>TRBV11-2|.|TRBJ1-1
ASSLGGGRVTEAF
>TRBV10-3|once|TRBJ1-2
AISDAGTGSSGHGYT
>TRBV28|.|TRBJ1-2
ASRLPWEYGYT
>TRBV9|.|TRBJ2-1
ASSVVGTGYYGEQF
>TRBV30|.|TRBJ1-2
AWSVQDGYT
>TRBV2|once|TRBJ2-3
ASQGLAETDTQY
>TRBV9|once|TRBJ2-7
ASSVGTSGYSYEQY
>TRBV30|few|TRBJ1-5
AWSPGQVNQPQH
>TRBV19|.|TRBJ2-2
ASTRGTGELF
>TRBV5-4|.|TRBJ2-2
ASSPGGLAGVATGELF
>TRBV11-2|.|TRBJ1-2
ASSGSDGYT
>TRBV7-9|.|TRBJ1-1
ASSFGESTEAF
>TRBV19|.|TRBJ2-7
ASRGTTKYEQY
>TRBV30|.|TRBJ2-3
AWSPSGVSTDTQY
>TRBV4-1|.|.
ASSLRTGRVIINEQY
>TRBV29-1|.|TRBJ1-1
SVEGPTGMNTEAF
>TRBV4-2|.|TRBJ1-1
ASSQRTSPYTEAF
>TRBV10-3|.|.
AINPGAGEETQY
>TRBV5-6|.|TRBJ2-1
ASIRQGGPLNEQF
>TRBV19|.|TRBJ1-4
ASRRIQGALEKLF
>TRBV11-2|.|TRBJ2-2
ASSLELAGDTGELF
>TRBV6-5|.|.
ASRSRRTSGYEQY
>TRBV6-5|many|TRBJ2-7
ASSYGAGEAYEQY
>TRBV5-4|.|TRBJ2-2
ASSIDRAGTGELF
>TRBV6-5|.|TRBJ1-1
ASSYSGKNTEAF
>TRBV7-9|.|TRBJ1-1
ASSSYDRGGTEAF
>TRBV6-1|.|TRBJ1-2
ASSAIDYGYT
>TRBV6-5|.|TRBJ1-2
ASSSRDSTLYGYT
>TRBV19|.|TRBJ2-2
ASSMNSNTGELF
>TRBV7-9|once|TRBJ1-1
ASSSGQGDTEAF
>TRBV28|.|TRBJ2-3
ASSFRSSGTPQY